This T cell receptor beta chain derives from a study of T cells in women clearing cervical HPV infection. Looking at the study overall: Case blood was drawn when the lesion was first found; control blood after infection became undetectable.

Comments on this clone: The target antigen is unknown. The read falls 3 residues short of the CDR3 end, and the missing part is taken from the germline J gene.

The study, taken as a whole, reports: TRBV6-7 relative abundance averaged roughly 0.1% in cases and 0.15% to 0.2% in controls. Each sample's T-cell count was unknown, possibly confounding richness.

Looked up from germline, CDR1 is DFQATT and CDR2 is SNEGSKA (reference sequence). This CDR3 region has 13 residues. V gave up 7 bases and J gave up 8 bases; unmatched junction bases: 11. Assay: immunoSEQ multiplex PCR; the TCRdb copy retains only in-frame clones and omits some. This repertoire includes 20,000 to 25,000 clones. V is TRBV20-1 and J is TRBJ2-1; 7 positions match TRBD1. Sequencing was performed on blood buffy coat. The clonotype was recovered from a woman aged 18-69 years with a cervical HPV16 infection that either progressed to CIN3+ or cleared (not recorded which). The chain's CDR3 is CSGLGPTGDEQFF. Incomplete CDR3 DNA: TGCAGTGGGCTGGGGCCTACAGGGGATGAG.